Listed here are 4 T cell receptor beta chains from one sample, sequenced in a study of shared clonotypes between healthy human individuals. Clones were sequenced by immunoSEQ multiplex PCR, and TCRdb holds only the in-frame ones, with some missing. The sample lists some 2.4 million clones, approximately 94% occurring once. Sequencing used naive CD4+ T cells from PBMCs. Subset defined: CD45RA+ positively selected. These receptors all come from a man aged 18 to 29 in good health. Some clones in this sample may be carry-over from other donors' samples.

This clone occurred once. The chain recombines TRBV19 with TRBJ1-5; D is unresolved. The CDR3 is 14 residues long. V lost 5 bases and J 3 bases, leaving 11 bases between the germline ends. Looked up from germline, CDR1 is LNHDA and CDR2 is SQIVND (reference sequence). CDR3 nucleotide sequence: TGTGCCAGTAGTTCTGGTCAGTACAATCAGCCCCAGCATTTT. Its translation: CASSSGQYNQPQHF.

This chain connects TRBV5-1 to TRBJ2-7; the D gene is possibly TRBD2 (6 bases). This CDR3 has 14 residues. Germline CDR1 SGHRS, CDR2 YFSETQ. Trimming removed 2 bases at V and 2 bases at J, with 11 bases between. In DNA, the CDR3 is TGCGCCAGCAGCTTTGGAGGGGAGGCCTACGAGCAGTACTTC. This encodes CASSFGGEAYEQYF.

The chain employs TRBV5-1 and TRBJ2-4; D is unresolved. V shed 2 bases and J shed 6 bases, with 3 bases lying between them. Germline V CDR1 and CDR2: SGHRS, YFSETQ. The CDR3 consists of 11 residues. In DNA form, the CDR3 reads TGCGCCAGCAGCTTAGGAAACATTCAGTACTTC. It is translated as CASSLGNIQYF.

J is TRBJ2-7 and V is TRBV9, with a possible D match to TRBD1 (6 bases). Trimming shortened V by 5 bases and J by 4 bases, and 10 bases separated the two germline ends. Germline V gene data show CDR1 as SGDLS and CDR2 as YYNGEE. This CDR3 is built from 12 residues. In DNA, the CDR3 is TGTGCCAGCAGTGGGGGCAATTACGAGCAGTACTTC. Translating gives CASSGGNYEQYF.